What follows is one T cell receptor (beta chain) and its context. The entry originates in a study of technical replicates of blood from a handful of donors. Produced via immunoSEQ multiplex PCR; TCRdb's table is partial and in-frame only. The sample records roughly 92,000 clones, around 95% being singletons. The CDR3 runs 16 residues. CDR1 SGDLS and CDR2 YYNGEE come from the germline V gene. V lost 0 bases to trimming and J lost 0 bases, with 13 bases between them. The TCR originated in a human donor in good health. The material sequenced was T cells isolated from PBMCs. The chain couples TRBV9 to TRBJ2-7; D is unclear. The CDR3 spells CASSVAGQAFSYEQYF. The CDR3 bases are TGTGCCAGCAGCGTAGCTGGGCAGGCCTTCTCCTACGAGCAGTACTTC.